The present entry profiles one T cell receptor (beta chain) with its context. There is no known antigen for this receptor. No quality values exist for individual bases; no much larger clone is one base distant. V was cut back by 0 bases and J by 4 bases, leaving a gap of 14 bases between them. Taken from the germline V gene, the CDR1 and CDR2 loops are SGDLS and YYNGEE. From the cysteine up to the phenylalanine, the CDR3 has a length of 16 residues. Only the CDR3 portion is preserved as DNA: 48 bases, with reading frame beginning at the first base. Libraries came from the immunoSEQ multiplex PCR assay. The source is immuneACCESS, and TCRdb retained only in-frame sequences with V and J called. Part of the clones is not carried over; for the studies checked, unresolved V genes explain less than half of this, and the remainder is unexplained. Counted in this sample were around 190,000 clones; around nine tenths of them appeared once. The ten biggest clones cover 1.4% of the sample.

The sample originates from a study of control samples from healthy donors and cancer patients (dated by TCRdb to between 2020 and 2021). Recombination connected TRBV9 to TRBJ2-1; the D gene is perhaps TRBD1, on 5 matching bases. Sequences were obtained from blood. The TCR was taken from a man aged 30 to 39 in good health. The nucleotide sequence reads TGTGCCAGCAGCGTAGAGGTTGGGGCAACTTACAATGAGCAGTTCTTC. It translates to CASSVEVGATYNEQFF.